This entry features one T cell receptor beta chain sequence. Its antigen remains unidentified. The germline gives CDR1 SGHRS, CDR2 YFSETQ. V gave up 2 bases and J gave up 4 bases, with 7 bases separating them. The CDR3 sequence is 13 residues long. Primers for the PCR totalled 60 Vbeta and 13 Jbeta. TCRdb's copy holds only in-frame clones and misses some; the assay was immunoSEQ multiplex PCR. The sample includes around 150,000 clones, more than 75% of them seen just once. This record belongs to a study of cytomegalovirus exposure and HLA in healthy donors. Study-level results: Among the CMV-associated chains, three were confirmed in vitro as specific for CMV antigens. Upon later analysis, TCR association rates were observed to vary by HLA locus, being highest for DRB1 and lowest for HLA-C. Cytomegalovirus-associated TCR beta chains were listed, numbering over 150. Later analysis found that TCR beta chains associated with HLA were more clonally expanded than other, equally common chains.

The V and J genes are TRBV5-1 and TRBJ1-3, with TRBD1 as a possible D gene (6 bases). This clonotype originated in a man aged 30 to 45 in good health and CMV-seronegative. The sample taken for sequencing was PBMCs. The CDR3 spells CASSFGQGNTIYF. As DNA, the CDR3 is TGCGCCAGCAGCTTCGGACAGGGAAACACCATATATTTT.